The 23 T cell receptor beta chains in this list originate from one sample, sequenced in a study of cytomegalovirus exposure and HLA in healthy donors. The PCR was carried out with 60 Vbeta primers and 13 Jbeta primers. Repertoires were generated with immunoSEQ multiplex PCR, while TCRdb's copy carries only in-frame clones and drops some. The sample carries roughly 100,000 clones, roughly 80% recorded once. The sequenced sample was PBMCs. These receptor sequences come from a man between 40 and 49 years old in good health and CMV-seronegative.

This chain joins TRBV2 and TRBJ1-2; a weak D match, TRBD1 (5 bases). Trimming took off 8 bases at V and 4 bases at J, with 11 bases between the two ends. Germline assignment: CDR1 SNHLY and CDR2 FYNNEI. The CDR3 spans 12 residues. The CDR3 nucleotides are TGTGCCAGCGGGGCAGGACCCTATGGCTACACCTTC. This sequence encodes CASGAGPYGYTF.

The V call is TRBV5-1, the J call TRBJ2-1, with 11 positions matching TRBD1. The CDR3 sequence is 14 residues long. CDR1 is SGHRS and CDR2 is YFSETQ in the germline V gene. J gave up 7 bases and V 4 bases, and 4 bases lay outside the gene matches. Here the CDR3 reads CASSLGTGGNEQFF. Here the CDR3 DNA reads TGCGCCAGCAGCCTGGGGACAGGGGGGAATGAGCAGTTCTTC.

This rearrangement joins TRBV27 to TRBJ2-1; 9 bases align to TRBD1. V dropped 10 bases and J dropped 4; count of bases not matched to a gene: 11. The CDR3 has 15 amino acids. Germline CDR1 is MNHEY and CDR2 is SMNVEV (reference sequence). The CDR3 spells CATAIDRGRYNEQFF. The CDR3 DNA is TGTGCCACCGCGATTGACAGGGGGAGGTACAATGAGCAGTTCTTC.

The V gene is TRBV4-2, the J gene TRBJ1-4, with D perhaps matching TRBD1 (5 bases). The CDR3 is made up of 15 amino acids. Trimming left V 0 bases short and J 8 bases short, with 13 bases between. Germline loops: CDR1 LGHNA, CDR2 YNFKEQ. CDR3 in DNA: TGTGCCAGCAGCCAAGATTTTGGGGGGAGCGAAAAACTGTTTTTT. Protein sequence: CASSQDFGGSEKLFF.

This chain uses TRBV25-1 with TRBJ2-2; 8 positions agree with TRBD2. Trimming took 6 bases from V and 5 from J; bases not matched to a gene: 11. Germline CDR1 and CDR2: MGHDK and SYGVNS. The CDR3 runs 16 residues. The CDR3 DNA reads TGTGCCAGCAGCCTTATCGGGGGGGGCCGGACCGGGGAGCTGTTTTTT. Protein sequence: CASSLIGGGRTGELFF.

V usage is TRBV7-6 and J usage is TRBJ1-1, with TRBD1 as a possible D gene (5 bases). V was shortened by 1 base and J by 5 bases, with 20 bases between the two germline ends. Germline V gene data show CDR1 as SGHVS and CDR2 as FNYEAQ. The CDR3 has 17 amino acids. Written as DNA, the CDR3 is TGTGCCAGCAGCTTAGGGGGGTGGGAGGGGCGGATTACTGAAGCTTTCTTT. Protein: CASSLGGWEGRITEAFF.

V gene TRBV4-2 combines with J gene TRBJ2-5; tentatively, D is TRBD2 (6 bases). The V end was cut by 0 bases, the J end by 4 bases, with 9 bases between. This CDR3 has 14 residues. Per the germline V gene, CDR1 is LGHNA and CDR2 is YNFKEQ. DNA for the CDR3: TGTGCCAGCAGCCAAGATCCCGGGGGAGAGACCCAGTACTTC. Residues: CASSQDPGGETQYF.

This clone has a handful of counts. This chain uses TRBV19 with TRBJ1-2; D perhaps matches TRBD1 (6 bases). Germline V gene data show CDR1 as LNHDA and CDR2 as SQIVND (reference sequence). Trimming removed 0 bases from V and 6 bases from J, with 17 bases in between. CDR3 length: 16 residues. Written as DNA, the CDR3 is TGTGCCAGTAGTATAGATGGACAGAGCCCTATCGATGGCTACACCTTC. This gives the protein CASSIDGQSPIDGYTF.

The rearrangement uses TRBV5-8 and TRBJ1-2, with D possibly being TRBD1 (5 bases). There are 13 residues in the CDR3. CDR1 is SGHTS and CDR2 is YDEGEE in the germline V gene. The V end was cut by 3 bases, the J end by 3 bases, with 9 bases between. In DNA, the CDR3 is TGTGCCAGCAGCTACGACAGCTACTATGGCTACACCTTC. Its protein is CASSYDSYYGYTF.

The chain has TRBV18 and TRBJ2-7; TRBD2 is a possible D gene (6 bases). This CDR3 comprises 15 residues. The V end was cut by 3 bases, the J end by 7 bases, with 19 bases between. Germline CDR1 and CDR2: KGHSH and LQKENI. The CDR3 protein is CASSPGVAPRGEQYF. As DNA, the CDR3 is TGTGCCAGCTCACCGGGCGTGGCGCCCCGGGGGGAGCAGTACTTC.

CDR3 in DNA: TGTGCCAGCAGTTTTCGACAGGGGCCCCTCCACTTT. Translation: CASSFRQGPLHF. The chain links TRBV27 to TRBJ1-6; 8 nucleotides match TRBD1. Trimming took 3 bases from V and 13 from J; bases not matched to a gene: 2. This CDR3 is built from 12 residues. Germline V gives CDR1 MNHEY, CDR2 SMNVEV (reference sequence).

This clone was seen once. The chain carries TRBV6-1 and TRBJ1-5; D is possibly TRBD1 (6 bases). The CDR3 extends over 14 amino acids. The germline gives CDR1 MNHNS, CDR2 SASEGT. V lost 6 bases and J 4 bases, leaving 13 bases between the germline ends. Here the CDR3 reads CASRKDSENQPQHF. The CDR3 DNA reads TGTGCCAGCAGGAAGGACAGCGAAAATCAGCCCCAGCATTTT.

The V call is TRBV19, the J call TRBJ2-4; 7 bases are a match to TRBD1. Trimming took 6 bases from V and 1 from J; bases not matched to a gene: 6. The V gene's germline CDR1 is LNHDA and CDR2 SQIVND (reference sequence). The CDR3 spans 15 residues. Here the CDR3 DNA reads TGTGCCAGTAGCACCCAGACAGGGGCCAAAAACATTCAGTACTTC. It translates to CASSTQTGAKNIQYF.

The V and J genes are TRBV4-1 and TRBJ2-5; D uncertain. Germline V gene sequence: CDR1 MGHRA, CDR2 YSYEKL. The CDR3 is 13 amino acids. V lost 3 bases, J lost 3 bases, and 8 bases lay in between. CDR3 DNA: TGCGCCAGCAGCCAGACTTTCGAAGAGACCCAGTACTTC. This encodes CASSQTFEETQYF.

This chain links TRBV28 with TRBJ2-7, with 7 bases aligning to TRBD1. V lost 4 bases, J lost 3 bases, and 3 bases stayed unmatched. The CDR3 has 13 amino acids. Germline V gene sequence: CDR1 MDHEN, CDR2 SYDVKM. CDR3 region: CASSWDRNYEQYF. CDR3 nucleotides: TGTGCCAGCAGTTGGGACAGAAACTACGAGCAGTACTTC.

Written as DNA, the CDR3 is TGTGCCAGCAGCCAAGATTCGGGTATCTACGAGCAGTACTTC. It specifies CASSQDSGIYEQYF. This chain uses TRBV14 with TRBJ2-7; the D is unclear. The CDR3 extends over 14 amino acids. V was pared by 0 bases and J by 3 bases, with 9 bases between. Germline V gene lookup returns CDR1 SGHDN and CDR2 FVKESK.

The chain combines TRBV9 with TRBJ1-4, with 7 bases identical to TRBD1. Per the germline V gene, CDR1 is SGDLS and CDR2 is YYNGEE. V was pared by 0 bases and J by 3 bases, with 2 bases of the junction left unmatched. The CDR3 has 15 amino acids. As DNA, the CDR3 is TGTGCCAGCAGCGTAGAGGACAGGCCTAATGAAAAACTGTTTTTT. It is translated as CASSVEDRPNEKLFF. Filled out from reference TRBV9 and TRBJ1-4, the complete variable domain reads DSGVTQTPKHLITATGQRVTLRCSPRSGDLSVYWYQQSLDQGLQFLIQYYNGEERAKGNILERFSAQQFPDLHSELNLSSLELGDSALYFCASSVEDRPNEKLFFGSGTQLSVL.

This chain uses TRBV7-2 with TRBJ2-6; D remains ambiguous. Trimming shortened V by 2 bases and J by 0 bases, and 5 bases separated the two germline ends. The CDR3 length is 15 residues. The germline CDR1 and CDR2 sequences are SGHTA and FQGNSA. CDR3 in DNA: TGTGCCAGCAGCTTATCCAGCTCTGGGGCCAACGTCCTGACTTTC. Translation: CASSLSSSGANVLTF.

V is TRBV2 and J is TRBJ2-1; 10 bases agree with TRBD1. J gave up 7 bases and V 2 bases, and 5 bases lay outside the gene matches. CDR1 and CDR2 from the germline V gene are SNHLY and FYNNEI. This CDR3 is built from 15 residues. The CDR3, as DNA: TGTGCCAGCAGTGAATGGGACAGGGGAGGGAATGAGCAGTTCTTC. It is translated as CASSEWDRGGNEQFF.

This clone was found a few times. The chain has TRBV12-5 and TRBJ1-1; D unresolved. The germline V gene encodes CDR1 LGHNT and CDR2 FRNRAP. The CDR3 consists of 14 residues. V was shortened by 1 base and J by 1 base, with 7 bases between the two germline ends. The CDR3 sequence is CASGLARGNTEAFF. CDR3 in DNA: TGTGCTAGTGGTTTGGCCCGGGGGAACACTGAAGCTTTCTTT.

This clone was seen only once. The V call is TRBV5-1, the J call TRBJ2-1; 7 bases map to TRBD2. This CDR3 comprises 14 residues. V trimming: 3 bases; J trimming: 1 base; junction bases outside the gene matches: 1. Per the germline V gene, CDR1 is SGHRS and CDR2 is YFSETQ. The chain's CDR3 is CASSYGGSYNEQFF. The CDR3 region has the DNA TGCGCCAGCAGCTACGGGGGGTCCTACAATGAGCAGTTCTTC.

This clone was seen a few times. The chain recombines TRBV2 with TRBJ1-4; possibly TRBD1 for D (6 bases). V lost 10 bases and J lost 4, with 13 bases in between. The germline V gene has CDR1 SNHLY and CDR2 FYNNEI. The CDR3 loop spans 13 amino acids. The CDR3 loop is CATIWDINEKLFF. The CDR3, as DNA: TGTGCCACCATTTGGGACATTAATGAAAAACTGTTTTTT.

The CDR3 DNA sequence: TGTGCCATCAGTGGGGGGGGCCCCACCTTAGGGACAGATACGCAGTATTTT. This encodes CAISGGGPTLGTDTQYF. The chain recombines TRBV10-3 with TRBJ2-3; D is possibly TRBD2 (7 bases). V lost 4 bases to trimming and J lost 3 bases, with 20 bases between them. The CDR3 contains 17 residues. CDR1 ENHRY and CDR2 SYGVKD come from the germline V gene.